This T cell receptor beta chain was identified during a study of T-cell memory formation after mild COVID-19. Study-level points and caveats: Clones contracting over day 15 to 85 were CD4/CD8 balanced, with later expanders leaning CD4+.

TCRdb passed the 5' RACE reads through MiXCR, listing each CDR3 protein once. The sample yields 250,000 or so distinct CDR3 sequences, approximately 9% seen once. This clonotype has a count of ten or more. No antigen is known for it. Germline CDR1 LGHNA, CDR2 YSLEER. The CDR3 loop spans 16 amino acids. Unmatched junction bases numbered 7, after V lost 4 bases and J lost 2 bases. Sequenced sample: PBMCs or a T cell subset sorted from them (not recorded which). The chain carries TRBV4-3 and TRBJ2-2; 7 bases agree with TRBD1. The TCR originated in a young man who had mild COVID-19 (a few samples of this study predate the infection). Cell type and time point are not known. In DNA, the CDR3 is TGCGCCAGCAGCCGACGGGACAGTCAAAACACCGGGGAGCTGTTTTTT. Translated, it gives CASSRRDSQNTGELFF.